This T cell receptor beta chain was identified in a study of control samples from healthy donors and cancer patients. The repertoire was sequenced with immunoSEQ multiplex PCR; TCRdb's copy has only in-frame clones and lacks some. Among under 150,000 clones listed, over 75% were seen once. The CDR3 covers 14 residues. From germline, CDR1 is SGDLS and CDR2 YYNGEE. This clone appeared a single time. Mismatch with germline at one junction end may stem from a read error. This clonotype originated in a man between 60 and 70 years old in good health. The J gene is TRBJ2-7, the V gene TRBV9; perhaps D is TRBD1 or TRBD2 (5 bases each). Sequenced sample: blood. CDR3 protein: CASSVANASKGPIF. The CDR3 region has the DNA TGTGCCAGCAGCGTAGCTAACGCGAGTAAGGGACCTATCTTC.